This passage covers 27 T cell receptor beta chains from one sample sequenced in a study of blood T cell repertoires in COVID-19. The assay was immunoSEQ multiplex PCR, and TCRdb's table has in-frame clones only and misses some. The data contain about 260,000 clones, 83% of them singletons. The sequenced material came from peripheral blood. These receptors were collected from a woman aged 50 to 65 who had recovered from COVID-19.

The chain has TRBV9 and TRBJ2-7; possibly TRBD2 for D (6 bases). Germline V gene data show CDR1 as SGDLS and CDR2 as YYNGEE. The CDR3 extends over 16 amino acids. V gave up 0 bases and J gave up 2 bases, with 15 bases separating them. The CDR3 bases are TGTGCCAGCAGCGTAGGGGGTCAGGAGGGCGCCTACGAGCAGTACTTC. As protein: CASSVGGQEGAYEQYF. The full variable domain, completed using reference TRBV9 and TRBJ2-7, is DSGVTQTPKHLITATGQRVTLRCSPRSGDLSVYWYQQSLDQGLQFLIQYYNGEERAKGNILERFSAQQFPDLHSELNLSSLELGDSALYFCASSVGGQEGAYEQYFGPGTRLTVT.

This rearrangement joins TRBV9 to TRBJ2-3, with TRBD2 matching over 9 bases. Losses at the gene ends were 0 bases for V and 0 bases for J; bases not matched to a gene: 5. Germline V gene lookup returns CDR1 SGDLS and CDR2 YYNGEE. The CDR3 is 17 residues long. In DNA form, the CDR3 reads TGTGCCAGCAGCGTAGCGGGAGCGGGGGGTAGCACAGATACGCAGTATTTT. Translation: CASSVAGAGGSTDTQYF.

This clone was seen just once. The CDR3 loop reads CASRTGLAGGATQYF. Here the CDR3 DNA reads TGTGCCAGCAGGACCGGACTAGCGGGTGGGGCTACGCAGTATTTT. The chain carries TRBV6-5 and TRBJ2-3; 11 bases match TRBD2. Germline V gene sequence: CDR1 MNHEY, CDR2 SVGAGI. The CDR3 covers 15 residues. Trimming removed 6 bases from V and 8 bases from J; junction bases left unmatched: 10.

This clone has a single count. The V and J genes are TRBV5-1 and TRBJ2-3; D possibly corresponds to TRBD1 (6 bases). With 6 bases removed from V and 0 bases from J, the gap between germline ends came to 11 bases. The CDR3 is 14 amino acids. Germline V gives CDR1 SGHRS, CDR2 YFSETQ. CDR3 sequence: CASTRGGSTDTQYF. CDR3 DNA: TGCGCCAGCACCAGGGGTGGGAGCACAGATACGCAGTATTTT.

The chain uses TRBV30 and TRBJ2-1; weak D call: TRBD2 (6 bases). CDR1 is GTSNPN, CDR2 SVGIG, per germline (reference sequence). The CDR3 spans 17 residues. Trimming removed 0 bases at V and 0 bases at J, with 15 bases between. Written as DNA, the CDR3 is TGTGCCTGGAGTGTACTAGGGATGGGGGGCTCCTACAATGAGCAGTTCTTC. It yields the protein CAWSVLGMGGSYNEQFF.

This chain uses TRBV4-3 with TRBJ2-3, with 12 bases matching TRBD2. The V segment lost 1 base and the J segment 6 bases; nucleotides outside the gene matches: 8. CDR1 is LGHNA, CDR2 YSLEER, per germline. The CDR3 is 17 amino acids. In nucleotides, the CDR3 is TGCGCCAGCAGCCAAGTGGGGACTAGCGGGCCCCGGGATACGCAGTATTTT. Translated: CASSQVGTSGPRDTQYF.

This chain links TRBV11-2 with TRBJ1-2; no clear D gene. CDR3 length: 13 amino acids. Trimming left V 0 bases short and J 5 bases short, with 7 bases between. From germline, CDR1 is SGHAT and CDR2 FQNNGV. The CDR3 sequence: CASSLDTQYGYTF. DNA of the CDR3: TGTGCCAGCAGCTTAGATACCCAGTATGGCTACACCTTC.

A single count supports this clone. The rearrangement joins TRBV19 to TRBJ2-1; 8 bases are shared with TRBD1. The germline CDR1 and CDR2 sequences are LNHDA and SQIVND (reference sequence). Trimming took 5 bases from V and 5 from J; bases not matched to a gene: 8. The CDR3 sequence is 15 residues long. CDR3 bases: TGTGCCAGTAGTCCGAGGACAGGGCCAAACAATGAGCAGTTCTTC. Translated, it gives CASSPRTGPNNEQFF. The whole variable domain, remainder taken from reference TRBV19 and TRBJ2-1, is DGGITQSPKYLFRKEGQNVTLSCEQNLNHDAMYWYRQDPGQGLRLIYYSQIVNDFQKGDIAEGYSVSREKKESFPLTVTSAQKNPTAFYLCASSPRTGPNNEQFFGPGTRLTVL.

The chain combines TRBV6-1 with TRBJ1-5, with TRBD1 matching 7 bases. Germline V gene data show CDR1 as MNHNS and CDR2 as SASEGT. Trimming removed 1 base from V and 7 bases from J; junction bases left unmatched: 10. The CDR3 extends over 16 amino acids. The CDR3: CASSEGQGARVQPQHF. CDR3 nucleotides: TGTGCCAGCAGTGAAGGACAGGGTGCCCGGGTGCAGCCCCAGCATTTT.

CDR3 sequence: CASSRGLAGDTQYF. The CDR3 nucleotides are TGTGCCAGTAGTCGGGGACTAGCGGGAGATACGCAGTATTTT. The gene calls are TRBV19 and TRBJ2-3; TRBD2 aligns across 12 bases. This CDR3 is built from 14 residues. J was trimmed by 5 bases and V by 5 bases; bases with no gene match: 2. The germline V gene encodes CDR1 LNHDA and CDR2 SQIVND (reference sequence).

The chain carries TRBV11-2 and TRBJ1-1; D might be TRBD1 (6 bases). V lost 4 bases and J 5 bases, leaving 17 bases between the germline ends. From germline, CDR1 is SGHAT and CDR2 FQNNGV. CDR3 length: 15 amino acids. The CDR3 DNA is TGTGCCAGCAGCTACCGGGCAAGGGGGTATACTGAAGCTTTCTTT. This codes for CASSYRARGYTEAFF.

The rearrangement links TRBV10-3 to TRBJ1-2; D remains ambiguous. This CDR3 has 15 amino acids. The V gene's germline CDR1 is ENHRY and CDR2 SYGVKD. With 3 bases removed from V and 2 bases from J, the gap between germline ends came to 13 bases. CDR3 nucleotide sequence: TGTGCCATCAGTGATGGTCTAGGAGACAACTATGGCTACACCTTC. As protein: CAISDGLGDNYGYTF.

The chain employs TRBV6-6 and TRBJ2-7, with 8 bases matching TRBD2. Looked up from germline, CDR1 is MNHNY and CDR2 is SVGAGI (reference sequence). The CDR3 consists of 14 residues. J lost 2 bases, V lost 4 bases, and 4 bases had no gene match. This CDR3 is CASSFLAGTYEQYF. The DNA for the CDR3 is TGTGCCAGCAGTTTCCTAGCGGGTACCTACGAGCAGTACTTC.

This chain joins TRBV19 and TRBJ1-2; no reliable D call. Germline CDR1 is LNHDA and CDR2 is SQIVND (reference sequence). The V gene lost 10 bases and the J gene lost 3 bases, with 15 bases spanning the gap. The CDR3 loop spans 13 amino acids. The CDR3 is CATAESVDYGYTF. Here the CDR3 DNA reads TGTGCCACCGCGGAATCGGTGGACTATGGCTACACCTTC.

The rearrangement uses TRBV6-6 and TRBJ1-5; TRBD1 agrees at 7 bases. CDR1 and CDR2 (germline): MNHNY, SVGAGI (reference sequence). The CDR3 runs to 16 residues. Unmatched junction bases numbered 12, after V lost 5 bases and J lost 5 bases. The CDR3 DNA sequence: TGTGCCAGCAGTCGTATAAGACAGGGACCTGATCAGCCCCAGCATTTT. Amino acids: CASSRIRQGPDQPQHF.

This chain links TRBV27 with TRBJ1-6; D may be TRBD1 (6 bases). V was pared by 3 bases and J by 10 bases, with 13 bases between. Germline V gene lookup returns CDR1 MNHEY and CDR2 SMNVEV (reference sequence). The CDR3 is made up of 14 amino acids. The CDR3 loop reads CASSLGTPVSPLHF. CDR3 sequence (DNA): TGTGCCAGCAGTTTGGGGACACCGGTGTCACCCCTCCACTTT.

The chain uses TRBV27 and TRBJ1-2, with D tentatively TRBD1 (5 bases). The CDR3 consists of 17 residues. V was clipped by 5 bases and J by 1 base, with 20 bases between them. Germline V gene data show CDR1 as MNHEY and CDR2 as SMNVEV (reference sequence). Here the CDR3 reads CASSRGSGQNFNYGYTF. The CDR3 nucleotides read TGTGCCAGCAGTAGGGGAAGTGGACAAAACTTTAACTATGGCTACACCTTC.

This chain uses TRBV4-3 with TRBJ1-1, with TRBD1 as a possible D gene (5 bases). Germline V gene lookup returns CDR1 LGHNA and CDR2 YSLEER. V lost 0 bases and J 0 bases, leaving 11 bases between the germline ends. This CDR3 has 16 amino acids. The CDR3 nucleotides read TGCGCCAGCAGCCAAGATCGCGGGACTGTGAACACTGAAGCTTTCTTT. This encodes CASSQDRGTVNTEAFF.

The CDR3 here is CASSVIYRPGLAGGTNTGELFF. The CDR3 DNA follows: TGTGCCAGCAGCGTCATCTACCGACCGGGACTAGCGGGAGGGACGAACACCGGGGAGCTGTTTTTT. The rearrangement joins TRBV9 to TRBJ2-2, with 16 bases that match TRBD2. V lost 2 bases to trimming and J lost 0 bases; unmatched junction nucleotides: 13. Germline lookup yields CDR1 SGDLS and CDR2 YYNGEE. The CDR3 is made up of 22 amino acids.

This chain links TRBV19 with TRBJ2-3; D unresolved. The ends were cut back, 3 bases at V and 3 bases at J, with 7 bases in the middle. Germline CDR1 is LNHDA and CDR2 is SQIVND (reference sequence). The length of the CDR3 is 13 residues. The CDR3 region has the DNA TGTGCCAGTAGTATTTCTGAGACAGATACGCAGTATTTT. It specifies CASSISETDTQYF.

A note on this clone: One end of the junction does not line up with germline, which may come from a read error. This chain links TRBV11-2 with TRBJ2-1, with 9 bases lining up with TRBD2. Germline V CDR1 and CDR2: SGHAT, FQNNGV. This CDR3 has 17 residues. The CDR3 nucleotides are TGTGCCAGCAGCCGATCAACCGGACTAGCGTTGGCGAATGGGCAGTTCTTC. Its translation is CASSRSTGLALANGQFF.

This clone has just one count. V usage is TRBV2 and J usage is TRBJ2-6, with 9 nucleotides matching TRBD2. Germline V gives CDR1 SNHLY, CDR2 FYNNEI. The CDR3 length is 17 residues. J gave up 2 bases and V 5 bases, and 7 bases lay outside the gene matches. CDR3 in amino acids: CASSLGVAGAGANVLTF. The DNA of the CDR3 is TGTGCCAGCAGTTTGGGAGTAGCGGGGGCTGGGGCCAACGTCCTGACTTTC.

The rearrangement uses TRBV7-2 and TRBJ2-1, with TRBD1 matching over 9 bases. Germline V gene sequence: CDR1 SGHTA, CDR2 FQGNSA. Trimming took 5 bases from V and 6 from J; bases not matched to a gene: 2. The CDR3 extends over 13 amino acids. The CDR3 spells CASSIQGANEQFF. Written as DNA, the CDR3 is TGTGCCAGCAGCATACAGGGGGCCAATGAGCAGTTCTTC. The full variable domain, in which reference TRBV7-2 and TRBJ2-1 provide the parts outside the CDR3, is GAGVSQSPSNKVTEKGKDVELRCDPISGHTALYWYRQSLGQGLEFLIYFQGNSAPDKSGLPSDRFSAERTGGSVSTLTIQRTQQEDSAVYLCASSIQGANEQFFGPGTRLTVL.

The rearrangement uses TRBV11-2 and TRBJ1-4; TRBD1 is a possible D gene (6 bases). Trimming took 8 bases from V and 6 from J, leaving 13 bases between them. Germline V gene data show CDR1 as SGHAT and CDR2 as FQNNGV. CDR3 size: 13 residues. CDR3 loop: CASAGARYEKLFF. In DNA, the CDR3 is TGTGCCAGCGCGGGGGCGCGGTATGAAAAACTGTTTTTT.

The CDR3 protein is CASTTPQKRAGNTIYF. The CDR3 nucleotides read TGTGCCAGTACTACCCCCCAGAAGAGAGCGGGAAACACCATATATTTT. The chain uses TRBV19 and TRBJ1-3; D unresolved. V was pared by 7 bases and J by 4 bases, with 20 bases between. The CDR3 sequence is 16 residues long. Per the germline V gene, CDR1 is LNHDA and CDR2 is SQIVND (reference sequence).

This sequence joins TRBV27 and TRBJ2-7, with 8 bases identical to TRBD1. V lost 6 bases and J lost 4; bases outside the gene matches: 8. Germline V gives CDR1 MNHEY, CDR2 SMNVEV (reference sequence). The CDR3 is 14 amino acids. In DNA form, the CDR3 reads TGTGCCAGCAGCCGGACAGGGATGTTGTACGAGCAGTACTTC. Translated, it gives CASSRTGMLYEQYF.

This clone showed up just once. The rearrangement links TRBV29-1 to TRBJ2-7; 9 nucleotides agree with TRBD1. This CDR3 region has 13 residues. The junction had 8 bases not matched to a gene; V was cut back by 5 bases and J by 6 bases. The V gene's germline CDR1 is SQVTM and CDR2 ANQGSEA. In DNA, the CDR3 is TGCAGCGTTTTGGGACAGGGTCTCGCCGAGCAGTACTTC. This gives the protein CSVLGQGLAEQYF.